These T cell receptor beta chains were read from a single sample in a study of shared clonotypes between healthy human individuals. TCRdb's copy holds only in-frame clones and misses some; the assay was immunoSEQ multiplex PCR. The sample carries about 1 million clones, about 75% recorded once. Sequenced material: memory CD4+ T cells sorted from blood. Receptor source: a man aged 18 to 30 in good health. The CDR3 runs from the conserved cysteine through the conserved F or W. A D gene is named only where the DNA matches it firmly. The size field is filled for only some rows; it gives once, few, many or a size class.

few | - | TRBJ1-6 | TRBV2 | TGTGCCAGCATGGGACGAGGTTCACCCCTCCACTTT | CASMGRGSPLHF
- | TRBD2 | TRBJ2-7 | TRBV11-2 | TGTGCCAGCAGCCGACCGGGACTAGCGGGCCTCGAGCAGTACTTC | CASSRPGLAGLEQYF
few | - | TRBJ1-6 | TRBV28 | TGTGCCAGCAGTTTATGGTCGAGCTCCTATAATTCACCCCTCCACTTT | CASSLWSSSYNSPLHF
- | - | TRBJ2-5 | TRBV5-5 | TGTGCCAGCAGCTTAGGACGGATCCAAGAGACCCAGTACTTC | CASSLGRIQETQYF
many | - | TRBJ1-2 | TRBV6-1 | TGTGCCAGCAGTGAAACAGTAAACTATGGCTACACCTTC | CASSETVNYGYTF
- | - | TRBJ2-7 | TRBV11-2 | TGTGCCAGCAGCTTAGATCTCGCGACTACCTACGAGCAGTACTTC | CASSLDLATTYEQYF
- | - | TRBJ2-1 | TRBV7-6 | TGTGCCAGCAGCCCGGTTGACGGTGTATACAATGAGCAGTTCTTC | CASSPVDGVYNEQFF
- | - | TRBJ2-7 | TRBV19 | TGTGCCACCTCCGATCGGCAACAACCCTACGAGCAGTACTTC | CATSDRQQPYEQYF
- | TRBD1 | TRBJ1-6 | TRBV18 | TGTGCCAGCTCACCGGGACAGGCCGCAGGTTCACCCCTCCACTTT | CASSPGQAAGSPLHF
- | TRBD1 | TRBJ2-7 | TRBV27 | TGTGCCAGCAGTTTGGCCGGGACAGGCCACTACGAGCAGTACTTC | CASSLAGTGHYEQYF
once | TRBD2 | TRBJ2-5 | TRBV7-8 | TGTGCCAGCAGCTTTCGACTAGCGGGAGAGACCCAGTACTTC | CASSFRLAGETQYF
- | TRBD1 | TRBJ1-6 | TRBV6-1 | TGTGCCAGCAGTGAATACGTGACAGGGGGCGGTAATTCACCCCTCCACTTT | CASSEYVTGGGNSPLHF
- | - | TRBJ2-5 | TRBV5-1 | TGCGCCAGCAGCTGGTACCAAGAGACCCAGTACTTC | CASSWYQETQYF
- | - | TRBJ1-1 | TRBV7-3 | TGTGCCAGCAGTTATGGAGCGGGCACTGAAGCTTTCTTT | CASSYGAGTEAFF
- | - | TRBJ1-5 | TRBV28 | TGTGCCAGCAGTTTAGGGACGCTTGAAAATCAGCCCCAGCATTTT | CASSLGTLENQPQHF
- | TRBD1 | TRBJ2-7 | TRBV19 | TGTGCCAGTAGTCCGACAGGGGTGGACGAGCAGTACTTC | CASSPTGVDEQYF
- | TRBD1 | TRBJ2-7 | TRBV19 | TGTGCCAGTAGTATCACAGGGGCGGCCTACGAGCAGTACTTC | CASSITGAAYEQYF
- | - | TRBJ2-7 | TRBV7-8 | TGTGCCAGCAGCTTCGGTCCCGAGCTGTACGAGCAGTACTTC | CASSFGPELYEQYF
- | - | TRBJ2-7 | TRBV5-6 | TGTGCCAGCAGCTTGGGGAGGGGGCGTCGCGAGCAGTACTTC | CASSLGRGRREQYF
- | - | TRBJ1-6 | TRBV6-6 | TGTGCCAGCAGTTACTCGGCCACACCCGCTAGTTCACCCCTCCACTTT | CASSYSATPASSPLHF
- | - | TRBJ2-3 | TRBV7-6 | TGTGCCAGCAGCCAGGGGGGCCCTCGGGGTAAGAATACGCAGTATTTT | CASSQGGPRGKNTQYF
- | TRBD2 | TRBJ2-7 | TRBV6-5 | TGTGCCAGCAGTTACTCACTAGCGGCTTCCCCCTACGAGCAGTACTTC | CASSYSLAASPYEQYF
- | - | TRBJ2-2 | TRBV5-1 | TGCGCCAGCAGCCATCCGGCACAGGGCTGGACCGGGGAGCTGTTTTTT | CASSHPAQGWTGELFF
few | - | TRBJ1-5 | TRBV7-9 | TGTGCCAGCAGCTTAGGAGGGGGCAATCAGCCCCAGCATTTT | CASSLGGGNQPQHF
- | TRBD2 | TRBJ2-1 | TRBV20-1 | TGCAGTGCTCATTGGGGGGGAAGGCAGTTCTTC | CSAHWGGRQFF